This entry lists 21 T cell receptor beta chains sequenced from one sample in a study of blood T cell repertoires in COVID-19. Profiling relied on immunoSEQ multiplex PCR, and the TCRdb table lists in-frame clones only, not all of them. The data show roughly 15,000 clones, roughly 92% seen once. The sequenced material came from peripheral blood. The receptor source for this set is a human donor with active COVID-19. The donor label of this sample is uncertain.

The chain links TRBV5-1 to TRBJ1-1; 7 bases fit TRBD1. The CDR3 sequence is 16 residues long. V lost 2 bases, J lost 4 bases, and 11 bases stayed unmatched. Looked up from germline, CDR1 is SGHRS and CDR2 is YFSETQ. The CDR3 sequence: CASSFQDRAWGTEAFF. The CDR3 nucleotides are TGCGCCAGCAGCTTCCAAGACAGGGCGTGGGGCACTGAAGCTTTCTTT.

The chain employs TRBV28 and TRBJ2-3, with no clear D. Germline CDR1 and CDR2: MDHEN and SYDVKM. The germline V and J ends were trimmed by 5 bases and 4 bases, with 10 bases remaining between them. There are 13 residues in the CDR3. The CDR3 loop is CASSTPPADTQYF. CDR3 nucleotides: TGTGCCAGCAGTACACCCCCCGCAGATACGCAGTATTTT.

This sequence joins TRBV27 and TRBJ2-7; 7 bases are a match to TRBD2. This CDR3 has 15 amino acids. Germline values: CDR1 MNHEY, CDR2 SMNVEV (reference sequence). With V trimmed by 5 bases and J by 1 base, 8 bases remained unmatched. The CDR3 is CASSTSPSGSYEQYF. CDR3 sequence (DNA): TGTGCCAGCAGTACTTCCCCTAGCGGTTCCTACGAGCAGTACTTC.

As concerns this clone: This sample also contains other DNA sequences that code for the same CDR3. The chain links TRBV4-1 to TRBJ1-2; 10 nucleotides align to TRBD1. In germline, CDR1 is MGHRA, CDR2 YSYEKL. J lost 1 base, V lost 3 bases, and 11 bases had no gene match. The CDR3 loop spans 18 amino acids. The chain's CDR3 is CASSQTPGTGVINYGYTF. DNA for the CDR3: TGCGCCAGCAGCCAGACCCCCGGGACAGGGGTAATTAACTATGGCTACACCTTC.

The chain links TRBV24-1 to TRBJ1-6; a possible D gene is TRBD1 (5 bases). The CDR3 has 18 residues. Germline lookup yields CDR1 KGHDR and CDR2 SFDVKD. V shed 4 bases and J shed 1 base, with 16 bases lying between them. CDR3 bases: TGTGCCACCAGTGAGTATTCGGGGGATATATCCTATAATTCACCCCTCCACTTT. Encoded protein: CATSEYSGDISYNSPLHF.

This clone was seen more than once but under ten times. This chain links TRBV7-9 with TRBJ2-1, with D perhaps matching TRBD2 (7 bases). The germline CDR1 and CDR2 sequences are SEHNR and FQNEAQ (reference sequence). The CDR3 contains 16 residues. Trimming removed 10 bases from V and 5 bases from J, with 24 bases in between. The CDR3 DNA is TGTGCCACCTCTCCTCCTCCCGGGGGGCGTGACAATGAGCAGTTCTTC. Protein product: CATSPPPGGRDNEQFF.

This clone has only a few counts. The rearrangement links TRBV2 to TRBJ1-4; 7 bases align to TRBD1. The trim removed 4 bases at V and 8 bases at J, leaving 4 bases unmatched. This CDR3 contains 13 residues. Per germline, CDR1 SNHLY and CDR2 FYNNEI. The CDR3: CASSGTGGEKLFF. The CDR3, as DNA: TGTGCCAGCAGTGGGACAGGCGGAGAAAAACTGTTTTTT.

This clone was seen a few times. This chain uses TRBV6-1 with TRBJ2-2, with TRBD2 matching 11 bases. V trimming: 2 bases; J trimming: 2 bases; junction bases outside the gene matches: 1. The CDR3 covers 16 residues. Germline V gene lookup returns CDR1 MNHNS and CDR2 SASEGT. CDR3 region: CASSELAGGNTGELFF. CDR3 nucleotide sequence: TGTGCCAGCAGTGAACTAGCGGGAGGTAACACCGGGGAGCTGTTTTTT.

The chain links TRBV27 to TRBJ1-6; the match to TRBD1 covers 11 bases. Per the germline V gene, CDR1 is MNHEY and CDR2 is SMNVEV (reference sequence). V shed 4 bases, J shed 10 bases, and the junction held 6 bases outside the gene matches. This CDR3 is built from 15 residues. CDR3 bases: TGTGCCAGCAGTTCGGGGACAGGGGGAAGGTCACCCCTCCACTTT. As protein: CASSSGTGGRSPLHF.

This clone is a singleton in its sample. The CDR3 spells CATSSPGNSDEQYF. In DNA form, the CDR3 reads TGTGCCACCAGCAGCCCAGGGAACTCGGACGAGCAGTACTTC. V is TRBV15 and J is TRBJ2-7; a weak D match, TRBD1 (5 bases). Germline lookup yields CDR1 LNHNV and CDR2 YYDKDF (reference sequence). Trimming removed 3 bases from V and 5 bases from J, with 14 bases in between. This CDR3 has 14 amino acids.

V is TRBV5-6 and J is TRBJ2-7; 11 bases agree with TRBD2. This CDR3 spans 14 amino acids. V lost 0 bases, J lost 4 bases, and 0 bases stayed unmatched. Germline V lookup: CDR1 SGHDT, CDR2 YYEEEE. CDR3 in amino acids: CASSLVAGGYEQYF. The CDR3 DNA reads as TGTGCCAGCAGCTTGGTAGCGGGAGGGTACGAGCAGTACTTC.

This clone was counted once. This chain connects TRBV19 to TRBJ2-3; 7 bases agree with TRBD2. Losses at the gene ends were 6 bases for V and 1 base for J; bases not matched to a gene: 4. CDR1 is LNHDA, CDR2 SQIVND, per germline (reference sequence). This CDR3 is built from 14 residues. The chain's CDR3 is CASRTSGGTDTQYF. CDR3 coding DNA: TGTGCCAGTAGGACAAGCGGGGGCACAGATACGCAGTATTTT.

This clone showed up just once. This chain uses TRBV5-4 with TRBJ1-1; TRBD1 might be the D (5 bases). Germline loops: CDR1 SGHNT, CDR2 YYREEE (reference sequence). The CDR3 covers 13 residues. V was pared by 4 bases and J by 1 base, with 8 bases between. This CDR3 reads CASSLGGNTEAFF. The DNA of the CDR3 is TGTGCCAGCAGCCTCGGGGGGAACACTGAAGCTTTCTTT.

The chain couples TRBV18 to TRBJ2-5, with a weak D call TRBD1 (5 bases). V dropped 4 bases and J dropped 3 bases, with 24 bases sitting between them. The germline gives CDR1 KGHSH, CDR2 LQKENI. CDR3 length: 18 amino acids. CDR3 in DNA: TGTGCCAGCTCACTATTACCAGGGCCTACCAATGGAAAAGAGACCCAGTACTTC. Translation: CASSLLPGPTNGKETQYF. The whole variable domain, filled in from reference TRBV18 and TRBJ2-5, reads NAGVMQNPRHLVRRRGQEARLRCSPMKGHSHVYWYRQLPEEGLKFMVYLQKENIIDESGMPKERFSAEFPKEGPSILRIQQVVRGDSAAYFCASSLLPGPTNGKETQYFGPGTRLLVL.

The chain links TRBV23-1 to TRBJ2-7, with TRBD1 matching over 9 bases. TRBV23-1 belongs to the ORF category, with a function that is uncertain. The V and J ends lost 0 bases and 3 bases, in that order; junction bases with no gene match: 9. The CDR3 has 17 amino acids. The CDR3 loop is CASSQSRQGVRSYEQYF. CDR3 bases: TGCGCCAGCAGTCAATCCCGACAGGGGGTAAGAAGCTACGAGCAGTACTTC.

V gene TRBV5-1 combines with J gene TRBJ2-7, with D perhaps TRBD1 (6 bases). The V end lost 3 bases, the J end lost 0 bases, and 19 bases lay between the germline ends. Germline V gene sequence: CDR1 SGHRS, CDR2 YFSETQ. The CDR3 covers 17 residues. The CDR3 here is CASSYPTQGQSSYEQYF. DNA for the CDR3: TGCGCCAGCAGCTACCCAACACAGGGTCAAAGCTCCTACGAGCAGTACTTC.

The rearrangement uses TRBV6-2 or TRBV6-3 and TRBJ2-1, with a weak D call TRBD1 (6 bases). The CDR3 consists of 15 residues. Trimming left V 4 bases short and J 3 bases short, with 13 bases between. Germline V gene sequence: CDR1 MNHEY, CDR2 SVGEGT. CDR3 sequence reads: CASSSGELGYNEQFF. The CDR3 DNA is TGTGCCAGCAGTTCAGGGGAGCTGGGCTACAATGAGCAGTTCTTC.

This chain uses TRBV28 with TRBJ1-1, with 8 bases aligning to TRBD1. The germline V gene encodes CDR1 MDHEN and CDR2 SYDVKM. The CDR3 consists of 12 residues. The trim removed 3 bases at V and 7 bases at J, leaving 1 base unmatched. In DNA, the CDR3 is TGTGCCAGCAGTTTTGGACAGGGTGAAGCTTTCTTT. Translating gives CASSFGQGEAFF.

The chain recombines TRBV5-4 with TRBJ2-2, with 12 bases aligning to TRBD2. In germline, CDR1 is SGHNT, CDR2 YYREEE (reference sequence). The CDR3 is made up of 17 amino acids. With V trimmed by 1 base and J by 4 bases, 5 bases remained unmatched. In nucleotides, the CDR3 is TGTGCCAGCAGCTTGAGGGGACTAGCGGGTCCCACCGGGGAGCTGTTTTTT. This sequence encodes CASSLRGLAGPTGELFF.

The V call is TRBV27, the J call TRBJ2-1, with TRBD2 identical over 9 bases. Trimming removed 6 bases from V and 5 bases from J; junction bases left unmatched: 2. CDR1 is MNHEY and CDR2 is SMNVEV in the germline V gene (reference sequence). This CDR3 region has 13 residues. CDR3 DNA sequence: TGTGCCAGCAGGGGACTAGCAGACAATGAGCAGTTCTTC. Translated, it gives CASRGLADNEQFF.

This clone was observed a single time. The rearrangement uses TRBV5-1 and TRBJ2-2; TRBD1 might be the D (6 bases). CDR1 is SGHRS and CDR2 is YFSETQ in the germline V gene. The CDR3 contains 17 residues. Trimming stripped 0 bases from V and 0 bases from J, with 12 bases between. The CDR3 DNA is TGCGCCAGCAGCTTGGATCTGACAGGACCGAACACCGGGGAGCTGTTTTTT. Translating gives CASSLDLTGPNTGELFF.